This entry lists 9 T cell receptor beta chains sequenced from one sample in a study of Ad26.COV2.S vaccination and SARS-CoV-2 variants. The method was immunoSEQ multiplex PCR; TCRdb's version includes in-frame clones alone and lacks a portion of them. The repertoire includes hundreds of thousands of clones, around 86% of them detected once, and around 3.5% sits in the top ten. Noted treatment: 15 to 20 received Ad26.COV2.S at low or high dose, single or two shots; five or six received placebo; per-sample allocation not given. Samples analyzed were those drawn on day 63 after the first vaccine or placebo injection. The sample here was peripheral blood, taken in a trial of Ad26.COV2.S vaccine versus placebo. These receptors came from a person aged 18 to 65 who received the Ad26.COV2.S COVID-19 vaccine or a placebo.

J is TRBJ1-6 and V is TRBV6-5; no reliable D call. CDR3 length: 13 amino acids. Germline V CDR1 and CDR2: MNHEY, SVGAGI. V was shortened by 5 bases and J by 6 bases, with 8 bases between the two germline ends. CDR3 nucleotides: TGTGCCAGCAGTCCGGACCCTAATTCACCCCTCCACTTT. The encoded protein is CASSPDPNSPLHF.

The chain employs TRBV13 and TRBJ2-4; no reliable D call. Germline CDR1 is PRHDT and CDR2 is FYEKMQ (reference sequence). The CDR3 runs to 18 residues. Trimming shortened V by 0 bases and J by 1 base, and 16 bases separated the two germline ends. The CDR3: CASSLGLMGLEAKNIQYF. CDR3 in DNA: TGTGCCAGCAGCTTAGGCCTAATGGGCCTAGAGGCCAAAAACATTCAGTACTTC. The variable domain in full, completed from reference TRBV13 and TRBJ2-4, reads AAGVIQSPRHLIKEKRETATLKCYPIPRHDTVYWYQQGPGQDPQFLISFYEKMQSDKGSIPDRFSAQQFSDYHSELNMSSLELGDSALYFCASSLGLMGLEAKNIQYFGAGTRLSVL.

This clone has just a few counts. V usage is TRBV7-8 and J usage is TRBJ1-5; no reliable D call. CDR3 length equals 13 residues. In germline, CDR1 is SGHVS, CDR2 FQNEAQ. Trimming cost V 1 base and J 6 bases, with 7 bases left between them. The CDR3 DNA sequence: TGTGCCAGCAGCTTAGGAGGGTCTCAGCCCCAGCATTTT. It encodes CASSLGGSQPQHF.

This clone was observed a single time. In DNA form, the CDR3 reads TGTGCCAGCAGTTTTCAGTGGGAGGGGAACACTGAAGCTTTCTTT. It translates to CASSFQWEGNTEAFF. V is TRBV27 and J is TRBJ1-1; D unresolved. The CDR3 is 15 residues long. V lost 3 bases, J lost 1 base, and 12 bases lay in between. CDR1 MNHEY and CDR2 SMNVEV come from the germline V gene (reference sequence).

The chain has TRBV4-3 and TRBJ2-7; D is perhaps TRBD1 (7 bases). The CDR3 loop spans 13 amino acids. V was shortened by 3 bases and J by 5 bases, with 11 bases between the two germline ends. Germline V gives CDR1 LGHNA, CDR2 YSLEER. CDR3 sequence: CASSHLRGDEQYF. DNA for the CDR3: TGCGCCAGCAGCCACCTCAGGGGGGACGAGCAGTACTTC.

The rearrangement uses TRBV12-3 or TRBV12-4 and TRBJ1-4; the D is unclear. The CDR3 extends over 12 amino acids. The V end was cut by 1 base, the J end by 6 bases, with 3 bases between. The CDR3: CASSLDYEKLFF. CDR3 DNA sequence: TGTGCCAGCAGTTTAGATTATGAAAAACTGTTTTTT.

The chain employs TRBV18 and TRBJ1-2, with 7 nucleotides matching TRBD1. The V gene end was trimmed by 5 bases and the J gene end by 0 bases; junction bases not matched to a gene: 6. This CDR3 comprises 15 residues. Germline V gives CDR1 KGHSH, CDR2 LQKENI. The CDR3 spells CASSSGTDANYGYTF. In nucleotides, the CDR3 is TGTGCCAGCTCATCCGGGACAGACGCTAACTATGGCTACACCTTC.

The chain carries TRBV4-2 and TRBJ2-2; no clear D. V was pared by 0 bases and J by 7 bases, with 6 bases between. Germline loops: CDR1 LGHNA, CDR2 YNFKEQ. This CDR3 region has 13 residues. This CDR3 is CASSQDGGGELFF. DNA for the CDR3: TGTGCCAGCAGCCAAGATGGTGGCGGGGAGCTGTTTTTT.

The V call is TRBV18, the J call TRBJ1-1; D possibly corresponds to TRBD1 (6 bases). Germline CDR1 KGHSH, CDR2 LQKENI. Trimming cost V 3 bases and J 6 bases, with 20 bases left between them. The CDR3 extends over 16 amino acids. CDR3 coding DNA: TGTGCCAGCTCACCTCTGGCAGGGGCCGATCGGGCTGAAGCTTTCTTT. Its protein product is CASSPLAGADRAEAFF.